This record covers a single T cell receptor (beta chain). This entry comes from a study of blood T cell repertoires in COVID-19. Study background: Sample material is recorded as cDNA or gDNA derived from T cells, B-cell-depleted T cells, or PBMCs.

V lost 4 bases and J 7 bases, leaving 20 bases between the germline ends. Germline assignment: CDR1 LGHNA and CDR2 YNFKEQ. This CDR3 is 16 amino acids long. Per the study methods: Estimation of nucleated cell counts relied on the amplification of reference gene primers. Clones were sequenced by immunoSEQ multiplex PCR, and TCRdb holds only the in-frame ones, with some missing. V, J and clone size are taken as reported in that table, and D and trimming were inferred from the DNA itself. The data contain some 190,000 clones, roughly 90% of them singletons. Source material: peripheral blood. The V call is TRBV4-2, the J call TRBJ1-5; D might be TRBD1 (5 bases). The receptor comes from a man between 18 and 29 years old with active or convalescent COVID-19. Here the CDR3 reads CASSLMVGWGVQPQHF. CDR3 coding DNA: TGTGCCAGCAGCCTCATGGTAGGGTGGGGCGTCCAGCCCCAGCATTTT.